The rows below give T cell receptor beta chains drawn from one sample of a study of T cell responses to AZD1222 COVID-19 vaccine. TCRdb keeps only in-frame clones here, not all; method: immunoSEQ multiplex PCR. The sample includes about 55,000 clones, nearly 90% of them seen just once. Material: peripheral blood, obtained on day 0 of AZD1222 vaccination. The receptors come from an adult in good health. Each CDR3 is given with its conserved first and last residue. D genes are given only for firm matches. Size is omitted from some rows. Given values are once, few, many or a class for expanded clones.

TRBV3-1/TRBV3-2	-	TRBD1	TRBJ1-2	CASGDRGLYGYTF	TGTGCCAGCGGGGACAGGGGCCTATATGGCTACACCTTC
TRBV6-4	-	TRBD1	TRBJ1-1	CASRPWTGATEAFF	TGTGCCAGCAGACCCTGGACAGGGGCCACTGAAGCTTTCTTT
TRBV11-1	-	-	TRBJ2-7	CASSLRRSSYEQYF	TGTGCCAGCAGCTTAAGACGGAGCTCCTACGAGCAGTACTTC
TRBV6-5	-	-	TRBJ2-6	CASSIQTGANVLTF	TGTGCCAGCAGCATCCAGACTGGGGCCAACGTCCTGACTTTC
TRBV3-1/TRBV3-2	-	-	TRBJ1-6	CASSQGDVRGLSLHF	TGTGCCAGCAGCCAAGGAGACGTTAGGGGATTATCCCTCCACTTT
TRBV30	-	-	TRBJ1-1	CSLGISNTEAFF	TGTTCCTTGGGGATTTCGAACACTGAAGCTTTCTTT
TRBV4-1	-	-	TRBJ1-4	CASSQELSSINEKLFF	TGCGCCAGCAGCCAAGAATTGTCCAGTATTAATGAAAAACTGTTTTTT
TRBV2	-	-	TRBJ2-6	CASSPLLRANVLTF	TGTGCCAGCAGCCCCCTATTGAGGGCCAACGTCCTGACTTTC
TRBV19	once	-	TRBJ2-1	CATTPPDRNNEQFF	TGTGCCACTACGCCCCCGGACAGAAACAATGAGCAGTTCTTC
TRBV27	-	TRBD1	TRBJ2-7	CASSPGTELYEQYF	TGTGCCAGCAGCCCCGGGACAGAGCTTTACGAGCAGTACTTC
TRBV18	-	-	TRBJ2-5	CASSPISGTQETQYF	TGTGCCAGCTCACCAATCTCCGGCACCCAAGAGACCCAGTACTTC
TRBV21-1	once	-	TRBJ2-5	CASRKIRTQYF	TGTGCCAGCAGGAAGATTCGGACCCAGTACTTC
TRBV19	-	TRBD2	TRBJ2-7	CASSARGDFNPSYEQYF	TGTGCCAGTAGTGCCCGGGGGGATTTCAACCCCTCCTACGAGCAGTACTTC
TRBV4-1	few	TRBD2	TRBJ2-7	CASSQISGEQYF	TGCGCCAGCAGCCAGATTAGCGGGGAGCAGTACTTC
TRBV2	-	-	TRBJ2-1	CASRGNEQFF	TGTGCCAGCAGAGGAAATGAGCAGTTCTTC
TRBV6-5	-	TRBD2	TRBJ2-3	CASSQGGPSTDTQYF	TGTGCCAGCAGTCAGGGAGGGCCATCCACAGATACGCAGTATTTT
TRBV19	-	TRBD1	TRBJ2-1	CASSPRDRGSSSYNEQFF	TGTGCCAGTAGTCCCCGGGACAGGGGGTCGAGCTCCTACAATGAGCAGTTCTTC
TRBV12-5	-	TRBD2	TRBJ2-1	CASGLPTAGGPAFF	TGTGCTAGTGGTTTGCCGACAGCGGGGGGGCCGGCGTTCTTC
TRBV15	-	-	TRBJ2-7	CATSRDPTGPYEQYF	TGTGCCACCAGCAGAGATCCCACAGGGCCCTACGAGCAGTACTTC
TRBV6-5	once	TRBD1	TRBJ2-7	CASTQSTGAYEQYF	TGTGCCAGCACCCAATCGACAGGGGCCTACGAGCAGTACTTC
TRBV10-3	-	-	TRBJ1-1	CAISESGSGAEAFF	TGTGCCATCAGTGAGTCGGGCAGCGGCGCTGAAGCTTTCTTT
TRBV12-5	-	-	TRBJ1-5	CASGLAGQGLGNSNQPQHF	TGTGCTAGTGGTTTGGCGGGACAAGGGCTGGGGAATAGCAATCAGCCCCAGCATTTT
TRBV10-1	-	-	TRBJ1-2	CASSDLNYGYTF	TGCGCCAGCAGTGACCTCAACTATGGCTACACCTTC
TRBV18	-	-	TRBJ2-3	CASSPNPPDTQYF	TGTGCCAGCTCACCGAATCCCCCAGATACGCAGTATTTT
TRBV7-2	-	-	TRBJ1-1	CASSPGHSNTEAFF	TGTGCCAGCAGCCCGGGACATTCGAACACTGAAGCTTTCTTT
TRBV11-2	few	-	TRBJ1-4	CASSTGNEKLFF	TGTGCCAGCAGCACAGGGAACGAAAAACTGTTTTTT
TRBV28	-	-	TRBJ1-5	CASTPGVGNQPQHF	TGTGCCAGCACCCCCGGAGTTGGCAATCAGCCCCAGCATTTT
TRBV9	-	-	TRBJ1-5	CASSVGEGSPGPQHF	TGTGCCAGCAGCGTAGGGGAGGGGTCCCCAGGGCCCCAGCATTTT
TRBV4-1	-	-	TRBJ2-3	CASSQEGLLTSTDTQYF	TGCGCCAGCAGCCAAGAGGGCCTCCTTACTAGCACAGATACGCAGTATTTT
TRBV29-1	-	-	TRBJ2-3	CSAYTDTQYF	TGCAGCGCCTACACAGATACGCAGTATTTT
TRBV15	-	-	TRBJ2-1	CATSTTVYNEQFF	TGTGCCACCTCTACGACAGTCTACAATGAGCAGTTCTTC
TRBV7-3	once	TRBD2	TRBJ2-1	CASSLPRELAGGPSSYNEQFF	TGTGCCAGCAGCTTACCCAGGGAACTAGCGGGGGGCCCGAGCTCCTACAATGAGCAGTTCTTC
TRBV5-1	-	TRBD1	TRBJ1-1	CASSPQGAVNTEAFF	TGCGCCAGCAGCCCCCAGGGGGCTGTGAACACTGAAGCTTTCTTT
TRBV24-1	-	-	TRBJ2-2	CATSDSAPGTRGSWNTGELFF	TGTGCCACCAGTGATTCGGCCCCAGGGACGAGGGGATCTTGGAACACCGGGGAGCTGTTTTTT
TRBV6-5	-	-	TRBJ1-2	CASSYGKGYGYTF	TGTGCCAGCAGTTACGGGAAGGGCTATGGCTACACCTTC
TRBV19	-	-	TRBJ1-4	CASSLRRGEGTNEKLFF	TGTGCCAGTAGTTTAAGGCGCGGGGAAGGAACTAATGAAAAACTGTTTTTT
TRBV10-1	few	-	TRBJ2-1	CASSEEVGFGEQFF	TGCGCCAGCAGTGAGGAGGTCGGCTTCGGTGAGCAGTTCTTC
TRBV12-3/TRBV12-4	-	-	TRBJ1-1	CASRRGSTEAFF	TGTGCCAGCAGGAGGGGAAGCACTGAAGCTTTCTTT
TRBV7-8	-	-	TRBJ2-3	CASSSFGTQYF	TGTGCCAGCAGCTCGTTCGGTACGCAGTATTTT
TRBV6-1	-	TRBD2	TRBJ2-2	CASSGLAGGPGTGELFF	TGTGCCAGCAGTGGACTAGCGGGGGGGCCGGGCACCGGGGAGCTGTTTTTT
TRBV11-3	-	-	TRBJ2-5	CASSPHGNGGETQYF	TGTGCCAGCAGCCCCCATGGTAACGGGGGAGAGACCCAGTACTTC
TRBV28	-	-	TRBJ2-7	CASTSFQGLGEQYF	TGTGCCAGCACCTCTTTTCAGGGCCTGGGGGAGCAGTACTTC
TRBV19	once	TRBD1	TRBJ2-7	CASSIDRDRDNEQYF	TGTGCCAGTAGTATAGATCGGGACAGGGACAACGAGCAGTACTTC
TRBV10-1	-	-	TRBJ1-2	CASSESRQLIYGYTF	TGCGCCAGCAGTGAGTCGCGACAGCTGATCTATGGCTACACCTTC
TRBV6-2/TRBV6-3	-	-	TRBJ1-1	CASSRPPSGSEAFF	TGTGCCAGCAGCCGCCCTCCGAGTGGGTCCGAAGCTTTCTTT
TRBV2	-	TRBD1	TRBJ2-5	CASNSWEGGQETQYF	TGTGCCAGCAACTCCTGGGAAGGGGGACAGGAGACCCAGTACTTC
TRBV4-1	once	-	TRBJ1-4	CASSQGGGQGEKLFF	TGCGCCAGCAGCCAGGGCGGGGGGCAGGGTGAAAAACTGTTTTTT
TRBV19	once	TRBD2	TRBJ2-1	CASSTGTSGIYNEQFF	TGTGCCAGTAGTACCGGGACTAGCGGGATATACAATGAGCAGTTCTTC
TRBV27	-	-	TRBJ2-7	CASSSPSGGKSSYEQYF	TGTGCCAGCAGTTCCCCCTCGGGCGGAAAGAGCTCCTACGAGCAGTACTTC
TRBV6-2/TRBV6-3	-	-	TRBJ1-5	CASSYFGQPQHF	TGTGCCAGCAGTTATTTCGGTCAGCCCCAGCATTTT
TRBV12-3/TRBV12-4	-	-	TRBJ1-2	CASSTGSKGYTF	TGTGCCAGCAGTACAGGGTCGAAGGGCTACACCTTC